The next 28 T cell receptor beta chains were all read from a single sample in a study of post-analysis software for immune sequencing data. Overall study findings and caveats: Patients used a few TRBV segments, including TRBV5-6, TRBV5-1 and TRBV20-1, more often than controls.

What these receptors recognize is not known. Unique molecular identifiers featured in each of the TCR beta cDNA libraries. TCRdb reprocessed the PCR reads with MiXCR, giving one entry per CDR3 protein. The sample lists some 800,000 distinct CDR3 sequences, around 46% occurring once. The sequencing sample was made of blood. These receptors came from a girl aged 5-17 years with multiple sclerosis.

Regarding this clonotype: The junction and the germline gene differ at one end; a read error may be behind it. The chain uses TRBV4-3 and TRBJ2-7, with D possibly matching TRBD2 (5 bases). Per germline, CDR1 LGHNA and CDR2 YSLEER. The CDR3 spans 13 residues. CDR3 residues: CTSSQETQWTQYF. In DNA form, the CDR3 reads TGCACCAGCAGCCAAGAGACTCAATGGACTCAGTACTTC.

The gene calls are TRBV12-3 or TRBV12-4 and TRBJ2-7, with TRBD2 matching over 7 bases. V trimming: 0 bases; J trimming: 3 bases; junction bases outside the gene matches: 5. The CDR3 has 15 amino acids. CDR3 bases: TGTGCCAGCAGTTTAGCCGGGAGGCCCAGCTACGAGCAGTACTTC. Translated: CASSLAGRPSYEQYF.

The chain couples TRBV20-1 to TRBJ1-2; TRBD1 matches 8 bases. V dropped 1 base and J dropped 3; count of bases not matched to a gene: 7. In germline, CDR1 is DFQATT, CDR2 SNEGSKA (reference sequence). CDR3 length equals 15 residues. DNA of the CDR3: TGCAGTGCTAGAGTGATCGGACAGGGCGACTATGGCTACACCTTC. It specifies CSARVIGQGDYGYTF.

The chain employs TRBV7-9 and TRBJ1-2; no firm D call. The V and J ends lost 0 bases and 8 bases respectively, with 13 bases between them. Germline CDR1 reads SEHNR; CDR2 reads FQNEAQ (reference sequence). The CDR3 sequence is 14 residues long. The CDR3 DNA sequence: TGTGCCAGCAGCTTAGCCCAGACCCGGTTGGGCTACACCTTC. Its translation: CASSLAQTRLGYTF.

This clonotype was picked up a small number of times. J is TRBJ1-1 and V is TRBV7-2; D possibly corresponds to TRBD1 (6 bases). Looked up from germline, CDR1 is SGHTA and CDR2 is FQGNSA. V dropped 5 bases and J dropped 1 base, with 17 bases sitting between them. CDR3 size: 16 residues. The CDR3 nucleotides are TGTGCCAGCAGCCTGGGCTATGAAGGGGGGAACACTGAAGCTTTCTTT. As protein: CASSLGYEGGNTEAFF.

CDR3 nucleotides: TGCGCCAGCAGTGAGTCGAACCGGGAGGTTCGGTACTTC. Translated, it gives CASSESNREVRYF. V gene TRBV10-1 combines with J gene TRBJ2-4; 7 nucleotides agree with TRBD2. The germline V gene has CDR1 WNHNN and CDR2 SYGVQD (reference sequence). Trimming took 0 bases from V and 15 from J; bases not matched to a gene: 8. CDR3 size: 13 residues.

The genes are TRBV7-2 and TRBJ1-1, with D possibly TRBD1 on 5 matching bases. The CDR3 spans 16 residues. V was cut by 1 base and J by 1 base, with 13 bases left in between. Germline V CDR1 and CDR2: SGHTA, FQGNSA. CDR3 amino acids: CASSLGERGGNTEAFF. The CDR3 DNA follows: TGTGCCAGCAGCTTAGGGGAAAGGGGCGGGAACACTGAAGCTTTCTTT.

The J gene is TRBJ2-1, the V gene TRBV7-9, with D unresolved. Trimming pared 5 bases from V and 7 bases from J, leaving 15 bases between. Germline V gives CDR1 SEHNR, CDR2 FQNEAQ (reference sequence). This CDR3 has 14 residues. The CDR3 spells CASSPPVVGNEQFF. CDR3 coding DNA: TGTGCCAGCAGCCCCCCGGTTGTCGGGAATGAGCAGTTCTTC.

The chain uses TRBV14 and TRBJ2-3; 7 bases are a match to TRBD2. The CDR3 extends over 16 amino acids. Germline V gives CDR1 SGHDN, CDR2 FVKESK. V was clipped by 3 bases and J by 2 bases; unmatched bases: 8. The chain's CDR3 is CASSHYGRPPTDTQYF. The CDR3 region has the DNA TGTGCCAGCAGCCACTACGGGAGGCCACCCACAGATACGCAGTATTTT.

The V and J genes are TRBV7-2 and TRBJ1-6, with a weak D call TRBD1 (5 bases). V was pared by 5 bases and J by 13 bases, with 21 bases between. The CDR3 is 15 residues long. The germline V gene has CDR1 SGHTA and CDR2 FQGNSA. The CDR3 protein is CASSPQRDRRFPLHF. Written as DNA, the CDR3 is TGTGCCAGCAGCCCCCAACGGGACCGGCGCTTCCCCCTCCACTTT.

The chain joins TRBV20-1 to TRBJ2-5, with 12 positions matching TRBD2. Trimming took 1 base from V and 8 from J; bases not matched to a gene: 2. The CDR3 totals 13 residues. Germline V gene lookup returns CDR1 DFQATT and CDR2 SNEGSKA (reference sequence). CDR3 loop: CSARGTSGETQYF. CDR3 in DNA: TGCAGTGCTAGAGGGACTAGCGGGGAAACCCAGTACTTC.

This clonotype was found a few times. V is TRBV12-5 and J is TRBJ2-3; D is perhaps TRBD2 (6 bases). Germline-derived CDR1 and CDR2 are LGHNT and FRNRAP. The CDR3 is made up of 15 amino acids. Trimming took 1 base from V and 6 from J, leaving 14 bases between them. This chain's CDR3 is CASGLGRESADTQYF. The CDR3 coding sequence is TGTGCTAGTGGTTTGGGGAGGGAGTCGGCGGATACGCAGTATTTT.

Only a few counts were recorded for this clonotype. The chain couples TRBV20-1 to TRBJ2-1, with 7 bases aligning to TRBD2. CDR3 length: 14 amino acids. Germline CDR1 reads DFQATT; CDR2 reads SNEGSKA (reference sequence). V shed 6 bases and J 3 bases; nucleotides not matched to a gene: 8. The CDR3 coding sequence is TGCAGTGCGGCTACTAGCGAAAACTACAATGAGCAGTTCTTC. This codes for CSAATSENYNEQFF.

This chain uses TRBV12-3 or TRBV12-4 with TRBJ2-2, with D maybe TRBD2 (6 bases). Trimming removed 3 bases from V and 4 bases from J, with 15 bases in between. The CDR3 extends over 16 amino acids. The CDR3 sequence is CASSFGTRGGTGELFF. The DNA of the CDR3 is TGTGCCAGCAGTTTCGGGACCCGGGGAGGCACCGGGGAGCTGTTTTTT.

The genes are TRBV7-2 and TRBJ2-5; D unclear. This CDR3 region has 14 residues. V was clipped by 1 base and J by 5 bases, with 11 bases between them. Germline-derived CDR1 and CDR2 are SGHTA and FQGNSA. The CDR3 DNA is TGTGCCAGCAGCTTAGGTGGGTTGGTCGAGACCCAGTACTTC. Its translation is CASSLGGLVETQYF.

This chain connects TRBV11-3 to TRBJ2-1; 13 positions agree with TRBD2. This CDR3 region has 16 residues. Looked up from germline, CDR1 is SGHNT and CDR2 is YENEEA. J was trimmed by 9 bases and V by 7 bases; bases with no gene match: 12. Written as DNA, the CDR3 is TGTGCCAGCACCACTCGGACTAGCGGGAGATTGGGTGAGCAGTTCTTC. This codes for CASTTRTSGRLGEQFF. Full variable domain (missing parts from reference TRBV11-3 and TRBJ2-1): EAGVVQSPRYKIIEKKQPVAFWCNPISGHNTLYWYLQNLGQGPELLIRYENEEAVDDSQLPKDRFSAERLKGVDSTLKIQPAELGDSAVYLCASTTRTSGRLGEQFFGPGTRLTVL.

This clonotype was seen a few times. This chain's CDR3 is CASSPFTPDEKLFF. The CDR3 region has the DNA TGCGCCAGCAGCCCCTTCACGCCCGATGAAAAACTGTTTTTT. The chain carries TRBV5-1 and TRBJ1-4, with D unclear. Germline assignment: CDR1 SGHRS and CDR2 YFSETQ. This CDR3 contains 14 residues. V was cut by 4 bases and J by 6 bases, with 13 bases left in between.

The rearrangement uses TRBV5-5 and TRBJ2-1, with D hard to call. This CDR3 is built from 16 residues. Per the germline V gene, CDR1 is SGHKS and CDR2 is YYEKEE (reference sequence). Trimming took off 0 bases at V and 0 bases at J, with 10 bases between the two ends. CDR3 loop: CASSLALASSYNEQFF. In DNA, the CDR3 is TGTGCCAGCAGCTTGGCCCTCGCGAGCTCCTACAATGAGCAGTTCTTC.

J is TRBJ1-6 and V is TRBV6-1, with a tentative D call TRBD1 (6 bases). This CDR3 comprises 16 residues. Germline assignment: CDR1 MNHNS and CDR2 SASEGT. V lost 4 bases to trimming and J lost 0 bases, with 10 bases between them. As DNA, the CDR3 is TGTGCCAGCAGTGTAACAGGGAGCTCCTATAATTCACCCCTCCACTTT. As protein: CASSVTGSSYNSPLHF.

This CDR3 is CSVEARPGPASSYNEQFF. The DNA for the CDR3 is TGCAGCGTTGAAGCACGACCGGGACCAGCGAGCTCCTACAATGAGCAGTTCTTC. J is TRBJ2-1 and V is TRBV29-1; the D gene could be TRBD1 or TRBD2 (5 bases each). Germline V gives CDR1 SQVTM, CDR2 ANQGSEA. The CDR3 sequence is 18 residues long. V was trimmed by 1 base and J by 0 bases, leaving 19 bases between them.

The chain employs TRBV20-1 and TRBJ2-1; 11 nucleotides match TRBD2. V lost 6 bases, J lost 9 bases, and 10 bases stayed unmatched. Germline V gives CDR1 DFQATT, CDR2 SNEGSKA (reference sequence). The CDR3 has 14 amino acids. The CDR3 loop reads CSALTSGNLGEQFF. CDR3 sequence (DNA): TGCAGTGCCCTGACTAGCGGGAATCTTGGTGAGCAGTTCTTC.

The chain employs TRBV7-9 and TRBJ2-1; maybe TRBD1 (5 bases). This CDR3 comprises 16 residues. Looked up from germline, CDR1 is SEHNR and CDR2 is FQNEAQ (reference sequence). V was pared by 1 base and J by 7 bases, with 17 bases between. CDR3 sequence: CASSLGTGHPSNEQFF. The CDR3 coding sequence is TGTGCCAGCAGCTTAGGGACCGGACACCCCTCTAATGAGCAGTTCTTC.

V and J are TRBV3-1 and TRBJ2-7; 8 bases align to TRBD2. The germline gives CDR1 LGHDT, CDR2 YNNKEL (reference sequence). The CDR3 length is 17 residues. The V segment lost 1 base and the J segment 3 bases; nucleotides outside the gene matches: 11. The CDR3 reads CASSQVFERSGSYEQYF. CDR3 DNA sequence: TGTGCCAGCAGCCAAGTTTTTGAACGGAGCGGGAGCTACGAGCAGTACTTC.

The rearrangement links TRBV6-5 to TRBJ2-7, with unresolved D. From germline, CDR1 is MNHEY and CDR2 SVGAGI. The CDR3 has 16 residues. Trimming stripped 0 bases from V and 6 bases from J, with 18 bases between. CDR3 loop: CASSYSSGRLTCEQYF. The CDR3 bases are TGTGCCAGCAGTTACTCATCTGGCCGGCTAACCTGCGAGCAGTACTTC.

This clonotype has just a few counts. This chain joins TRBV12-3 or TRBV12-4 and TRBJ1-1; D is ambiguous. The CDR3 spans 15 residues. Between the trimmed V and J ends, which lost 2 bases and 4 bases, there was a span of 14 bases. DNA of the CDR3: TGTGCCAGCAGTTTAAAAGCAGGCGGGAGCACTGAAGCTTTCTTT. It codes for CASSLKAGGSTEAFF.

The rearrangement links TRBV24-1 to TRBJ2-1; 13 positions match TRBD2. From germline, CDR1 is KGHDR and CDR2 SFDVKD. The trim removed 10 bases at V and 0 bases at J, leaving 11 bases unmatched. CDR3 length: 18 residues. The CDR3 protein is CATRGTSGTKSSYNEQFF. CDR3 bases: TGTGCCACTCGCGGGACTAGCGGGACTAAGAGCTCCTACAATGAGCAGTTCTTC.

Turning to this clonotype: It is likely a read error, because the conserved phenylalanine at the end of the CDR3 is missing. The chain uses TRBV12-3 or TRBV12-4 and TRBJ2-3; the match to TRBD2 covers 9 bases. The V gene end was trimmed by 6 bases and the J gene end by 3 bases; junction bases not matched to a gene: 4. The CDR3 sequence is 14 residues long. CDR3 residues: CASRYSGRTDTQYS. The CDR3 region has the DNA TGTGCCAGCAGATATAGCGGGAGAACAGATACGCAGTATTCT.

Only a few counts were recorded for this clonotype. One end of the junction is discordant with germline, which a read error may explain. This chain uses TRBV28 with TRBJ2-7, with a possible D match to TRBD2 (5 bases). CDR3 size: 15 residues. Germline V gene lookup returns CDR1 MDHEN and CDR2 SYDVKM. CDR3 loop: CASSWGDSDSYKQYF. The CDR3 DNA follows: TGTGCCAGCAGTTGGGGAGACTCTGACTCCTACAAGCAGTACTTC.